This T cell receptor (beta chain) is drawn from a study of T cells expressing NK-cell markers. Turning to the study itself: Each TCR beta repertoire originated in sorted T cells that were CD3+CD56+NKG2C+, CD3+CD56+NKG2C- or CD3+CD56-NKG2C+. Whole-study findings and limits: Dominant NKG2C+ clonotypes made up roughly 1.0-7.5% of CD8+ T cells in 5 or 6 donors.

A 5'RACE template switching approach incorporating UMIs was used to make TCR beta cDNA. For each CDR3 protein, TCRdb gives one entry from its re-call of the 5' RACE reads, without DNA. The listing records 440,000 or so distinct CDR3 sequences. The CDR3 is made up of 14 amino acids. Germline CDR1 is DFQATT and CDR2 is SNEGSKA (reference sequence). A remark on this clonotype: Its cognate antigen is unknown.

Input material: blood T cells: a sorted CD56 or NKG2C T cell subset, CD4+ or CD8+ T cells, or bulk PBMC T cells (not recorded which). The chain uses TRBV20-1 and TRBJ2-7; the D call of TRBD1 rests on TCRdb alone, since no DNA is present to check it. The TCR comes from a woman between 18 and 69 years old in good health. The CDR3 region is CSAIPTGFRHEQYF.